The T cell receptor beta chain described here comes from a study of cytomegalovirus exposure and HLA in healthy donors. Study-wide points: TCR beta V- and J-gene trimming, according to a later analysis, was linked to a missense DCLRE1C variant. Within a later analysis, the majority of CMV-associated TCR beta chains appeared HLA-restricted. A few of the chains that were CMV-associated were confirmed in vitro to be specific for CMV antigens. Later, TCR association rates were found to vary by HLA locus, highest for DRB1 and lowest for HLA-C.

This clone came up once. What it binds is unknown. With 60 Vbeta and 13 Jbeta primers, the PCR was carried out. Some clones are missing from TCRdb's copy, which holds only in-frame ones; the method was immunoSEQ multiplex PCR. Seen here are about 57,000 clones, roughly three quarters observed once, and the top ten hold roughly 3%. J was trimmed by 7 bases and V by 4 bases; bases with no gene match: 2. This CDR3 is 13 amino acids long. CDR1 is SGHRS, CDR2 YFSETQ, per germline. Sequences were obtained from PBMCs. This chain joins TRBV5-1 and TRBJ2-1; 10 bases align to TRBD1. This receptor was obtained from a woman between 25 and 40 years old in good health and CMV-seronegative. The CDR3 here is CASSLGQGNEQFF. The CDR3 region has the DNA TGCGCCAGCAGCCTGGGACAGGGGAATGAGCAGTTCTTC.